This T cell receptor beta chain was identified during a study of T cell clonotyping in hematopoietic cell transplantation. Only a few counts were recorded for this clone. Its antigen remains unidentified. Findings and caveats of the study: No sorting was done, leaving CD4 and CD8 contributions mixed. After transplant, recipient diversity fell while pathologically expanded clonotypes grew through day 180.

The protocol was immunoSEQ multiplex PCR, while the TCRdb copy is restricted to in-frame clones and leaves out a portion. The sample consists of some 5,000 clones, approximately 80% of them appearing once. Time point indicated: recipient sample about 28 days before transplant, after cytoreduction. CDR3 length: 14 residues. V was cut by 1 base and J by 5 bases, with 8 bases left in between. Germline-derived CDR1 and CDR2 are SGHTA and FQGNSA. The receptor was isolated from a woman aged 50 to 60 with acute myeloid leukemia. Some clones in this sample may be carry-over from other donors' samples. The chain couples TRBV7-2 to TRBJ2-2, with D perhaps TRBD2 (6 bases). Sequencing used peripheral blood mononuclear cells, obtained before stem cell transplant. CDR3 residues: CASSLGLGTGELFF. The CDR3 DNA reads as TGTGCCAGCAGCTTAGGACTAGGAACCGGGGAGCTGTTTTTT.